The 7 T cell receptor beta chains in this list originate from one sample, sequenced in a study of response to subunit inactivated influenza vaccine. One entry per CDR3 protein, called by TCRdb with MiXCR from the RT-PCR reads. The repertoire includes about 780,000 distinct CDR3 sequences, roughly 18% of them detected once, and 11% sits in the top ten. This sample comprised PBMCs from blood, obtained about 5 days after vaccination. These receptors were obtained from a man between 50 and 59 years old who received an inactivated influenza vaccine.

V and J are TRBV12-3 or TRBV12-4 and TRBJ1-2; D not certain. CDR3 size: 13 residues. V was shortened by 5 bases and J by 7 bases, with 14 bases between the two germline ends. In nucleotides, the CDR3 is TGTGCCAGCAGTCCCATGTCTCTGGGTGGCTACACCTTC. Its protein product is CASSPMSLGGYTF.

This clonotype was picked up a small number of times. This chain uses TRBV29-1 with TRBJ1-2; D is uncertain. Trimming pared 2 bases from V and 4 bases from J, leaving 11 bases between. Germline CDR1 reads SQVTM; CDR2 reads ANQGSEA. This CDR3 is 13 amino acids long. For the CDR3, the DNA is TGCAGCGTTGAATCCTCGACCTCCTATGGCTACACCTTC. It translates to CSVESSTSYGYTF. The full variable domain, rest sourced from reference TRBV29-1 and TRBJ1-2, is SAVISQKPSRDICQRGTSLTIQCQVDSQVTMMFWYRQQPGQSLTLIATANQGSEATYESGFVIDKFPISRPNLTFSTLTVSNMSPEDSSIYLCSVESSTSYGYTFGSGTRLTVV.

This clonotype was seen at least ten times. For the CDR3, the DNA is TGTGCCATCGACCCGGGACAGGGTTTCAATGAGCAGTTCTTC. This encodes CAIDPGQGFNEQFF. The chain has TRBV10-3 and TRBJ2-1, with TRBD1 matching over 9 bases. Germline CDR1 ENHRY, CDR2 SYGVKD. CDR3 length: 14 residues. The trim removed 8 bases at V and 6 bases at J, leaving 8 bases unmatched.

The table lists this clonotype with a few counts. CDR3 in DNA: TGTGCCAGCAACCGACCAGGAGGTAAGGGGAGCAATCAGCCCCAGCATTTT. This sequence encodes CASNRPGGKGSNQPQHF. The chain is built from TRBV11-2 and TRBJ1-5, with a tentative D call TRBD1 (5 bases). CDR3 length: 17 residues. Germline CDR1 and CDR2: SGHAT and FQNNGV. V lost 7 bases and J lost 1, with 20 bases in between.

This clonotype has only a few counts. The genes are TRBV7-7 and TRBJ2-5; 7 bases match TRBD1. CDR3 length equals 15 residues. With V trimmed by 5 bases and J by 4 bases, 10 bases remained unmatched. Germline V gene data show CDR1 as SSHAT and CDR2 as FNYEAQ (reference sequence). CDR3 amino acids: CASSRSWAGGETQYF. The CDR3 coding sequence is TGTGCCAGCAGCCGATCATGGGCAGGGGGAGAGACCCAGTACTTC.

The genes are TRBV7-2 and TRBJ2-1, with D tentatively TRBD1 (6 bases). Germline assignment: CDR1 SGHTA and CDR2 FQGNSA. The CDR3 covers 16 residues. V was cut by 5 bases and J by 7 bases, with 21 bases left in between. Here the CDR3 reads CASSALGEQGQNEQFF. The CDR3 DNA is TGTGCCAGCAGCGCGTTAGGGGAGCAGGGGCAAAATGAGCAGTTCTTC.

In this sample, this clonotype turned up a few times. V usage is TRBV28 and J usage is TRBJ2-1; D unresolved. The CDR3 is 14 residues long. V gave up 5 bases and J gave up 0 bases, with 8 bases separating them. CDR1 is MDHEN, CDR2 SYDVKM, per germline. Written as DNA, the CDR3 is TGTGCCAGCAGTGTACTGGGCTCCTACAATGAGCAGTTCTTC. It specifies CASSVLGSYNEQFF.